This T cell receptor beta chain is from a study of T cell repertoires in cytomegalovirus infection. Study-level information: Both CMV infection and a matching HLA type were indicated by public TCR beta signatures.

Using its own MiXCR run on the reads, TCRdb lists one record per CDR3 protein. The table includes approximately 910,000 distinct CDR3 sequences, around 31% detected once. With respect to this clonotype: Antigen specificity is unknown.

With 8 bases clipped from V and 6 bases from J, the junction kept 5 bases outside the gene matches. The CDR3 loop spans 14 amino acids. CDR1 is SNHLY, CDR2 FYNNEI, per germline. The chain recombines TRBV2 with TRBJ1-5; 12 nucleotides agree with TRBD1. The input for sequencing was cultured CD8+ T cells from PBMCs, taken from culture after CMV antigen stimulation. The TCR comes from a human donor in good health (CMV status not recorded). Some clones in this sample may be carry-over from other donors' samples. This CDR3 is CASAGTGGTQPQHF. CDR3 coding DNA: TGTGCCAGCGCCGGGACAGGGGGCACTCAGCCCCAGCATTTT. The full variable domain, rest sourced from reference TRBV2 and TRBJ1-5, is EPEVTQTPSHQVTQMGQEVILRCVPISNHLYFYWYRQILGQKVEFLVSFYNNEISEKSEIFDDQFSVERPDGSNFTLKIRSTKLEDSAMYFCASAGTGGTQPQHFGDGTRLSIL.